Sequencing of this T cell receptor beta chain was carried out in a study of blood T cell repertoires in COVID-19. This table comes from immunoSEQ multiplex PCR, and its TCRdb copy is limited to in-frame clones, with some not included. The table has roughly 87,000 clones, about 83% seen once. The CDR3 runs to 15 residues. V was shortened by 3 bases and J by 3 bases, with 17 bases between the two germline ends. Germline V gene lookup returns CDR1 DFQATT and CDR2 SNEGSKA (reference sequence). The source is a human donor in a cohort sampled during active COVID-19. The sample comprised peripheral blood. The chain recombines TRBV20-1 with TRBJ1-2; no reliable D call. The CDR3 protein is CSASDGTGADYGYTF. The CDR3 DNA is TGCAGTGCTAGTGATGGTACCGGAGCCGACTATGGCTACACCTTC.